These T cell receptor beta chains were read from a single sample in a study of cytomegalovirus exposure and HLA in healthy donors. Profiled with immunoSEQ multiplex PCR; TCRdb holds only in-frame clones, not every one. The sample yields some 150,000 clones, roughly 70% seen once. Material: PBMCs. These receptors all come from a man between 18 and 35 years old in good health and CMV-seropositive. The CDR3 runs from the conserved cysteine through the conserved F or W. D genes are given only for firm matches. Some rows have no size entry. The others give once, few or many, or a class for an expanded clone.

abundance	j_gene	d_gene	v_gene	CDR3nt	CDR3aa
-	TRBJ2-7	-	TRBV13	TGTGCCAGCAGCTTAGGACAGGGCGGCTACGAGCAGTACTTC	CASSLGQGGYEQYF
-	TRBJ2-3	-	TRBV7-3	TGTGCCAGCAGGGGCCGAGAGACCTTGGAAGATACGCAGTATTTT	CASRGRETLEDTQYF
-	TRBJ2-5	TRBD1	TRBV10-3	TGTGCCATCAGTGAAGACAGGGAGACAGAGACCCAGTACTTC	CAISEDRETETQYF
-	TRBJ2-7	TRBD1	TRBV28	TGTGCCAGCAGACGGGACAGTTCCTACGAGCAGTACTTC	CASRRDSSYEQYF
-	TRBJ2-7	TRBD1	TRBV19	TGTGCCAGTAGTGACCCCAGGGACAGGGCCTCCTACGAGCAGTACTTC	CASSDPRDRASYEQYF
-	TRBJ2-7	-	TRBV9	TGTGCCAGCAGCGTATCTCCTCAGGGAACCTACGAGCAGTACTTC	CASSVSPQGTYEQYF
-	TRBJ2-7	TRBD1	TRBV30	TGTGCCTGGACAGGGACAGGGGAAGAGCAGTACTTC	CAWTGTGEEQYF
once	TRBJ1-2	TRBD1	TRBV28	TGTGCCAGCAGTTTAATCCCACAGGGGGACTATGGCTACACCTTC	CASSLIPQGDYGYTF
few	TRBJ1-4	TRBD1	TRBV6-9	TGTGCCAGCAGTCCTCAGGGGGTTAAAAAACTGTTTTTT	CASSPQGVKKLFF
-	TRBJ1-5	-	TRBV27	TGTGCCAGCAGTTTCCTCAATCAGCCCCAGCATTTT	CASSFLNQPQHF
-	TRBJ2-3	TRBD2	TRBV7-2	TGTGCCAGCAGCCCCGGGACTAGCGGGAGTGGTGGTACGCAGTATTTT	CASSPGTSGSGGTQYF
-	TRBJ1-1	-	TRBV18	TGTGCCAGCTCACCTTCGACAGTGAACACTGAAGCTTTCTTT	CASSPSTVNTEAFF
once	TRBJ2-7	-	TRBV5-4	TGTGCCAGCAGCTTGAGCGGTGGAAGGGAGCAGTACTTC	CASSLSGGREQYF
-	TRBJ2-1	-	TRBV30	TGTGCCTGGGTTCGCCCGGGGGTGTACAATGAGCAGTTCTTC	CAWVRPGVYNEQFF
few	TRBJ2-3	-	TRBV5-6	TGTGCCAGCAGCTTGCTCGGCACAGATACGCAGTATTTT	CASSLLGTDTQYF
-	TRBJ2-5	TRBD2	TRBV15	TGTGCCACCAGTGAGCGGGGACTCCAAGAGACCCAGTACTTC	CATSERGLQETQYF
-	TRBJ2-5	-	TRBV30	TGTGCCTGGAGTCCAAACGACAGAGCTCTCGAGACCCAGTACTTC	CAWSPNDRALETQYF
-	TRBJ1-3	TRBD1	TRBV7-2	TGTGCCAGCAGCCCACAGGGGGCAAGTGGAAACACCATATATTTT	CASSPQGASGNTIYF
once	TRBJ2-7	-	TRBV18	TGTGCCAGCTCACCACAGGGGGAGCAGTACTTC	CASSPQGEQYF
-	TRBJ2-1	TRBD2	TRBV2	TGTGCCAGCAGTGAGAGGCTAGCGGGAAACAATGAGCAGTTCTTC	CASSERLAGNNEQFF
-	TRBJ1-1	-	TRBV27	TGTGCCAGCAGTTTTTTGAGAACCCAGAACACTGAAGCTTTCTTT	CASSFLRTQNTEAFF
-	TRBJ1-3	-	TRBV30	TGTGCCTGGAGTATAGGGGTGTCCAGCTCTGGAAACACCATATATTTT	CAWSIGVSSSGNTIYF
-	TRBJ1-2	-	TRBV5-6	TGTGCCAGCAGCTTCAAACAAGCAGGTGGCTACACCTTC	CASSFKQAGGYTF
-	TRBJ2-1	-	TRBV28	TGTGCCAGCAGTTTGATGGATCCCGAGGGTAATGAGCAGTTCTTC	CASSLMDPEGNEQFF
-	TRBJ1-3	-	TRBV5-1	TGCGCCAGCAGCGCCAGGGAATTCTTGTCTGGAAACACCATATATTTT	CASSAREFLSGNTIYF
-	TRBJ2-3	-	TRBV7-2	TGTGCCAGCAGCTTAGGGGCGGGGCAGGAGACGACTAGCACAGATACGCAGTATTTT	CASSLGAGQETTSTDTQYF
-	TRBJ1-2	TRBD1	TRBV7-8	TGTGCCAGCAGCTGGGGTGGGACAGGGTCTTCGGGTGGCTACACCTTC	CASSWGGTGSSGGYTF
-	TRBJ1-2	-	TRBV6-6	TGTGCCAGCAGCCCACCGGGACTTGGGACGGACTATGGCTACACCTTC	CASSPPGLGTDYGYTF
once	TRBJ2-1	TRBD2	TRBV19	TGTGCCAGTAGCGAGCGGGGGGCTCTCTCCTACAATGAGCAGTTCTTC	CASSERGALSYNEQFF
-	TRBJ1-2	-	TRBV18	TGTGCCAGCTCCCTGGACAGTACTAACTATGGCTACACCTTC	CASSLDSTNYGYTF
-	TRBJ1-2	-	TRBV7-2	TGTGCCAGCAGCCCAGAGACAGGAAACTATGGCTACACCTTC	CASSPETGNYGYTF
-	TRBJ1-5	-	TRBV6-1	TGTGCCAGCAGTGAAGGGTGGACAGGCAATCAGCCCCAGCATTTT	CASSEGWTGNQPQHF
-	TRBJ2-3	-	TRBV30	TGTGCCTGGAGCAACAACAGGGAAGATACGCAGTATTTT	CAWSNNREDTQYF
-	TRBJ2-1	TRBD1	TRBV29-1	TGCAGCGTTCGAGGGACAGGGGGCTCCTACAATGAGCAGTTCTTC	CSVRGTGGSYNEQFF
-	TRBJ2-3	TRBD1	TRBV6-5	TGTGCCAGCAGCAGGACAGGGGGCATAACAGATACGCAGTATTTT	CASSRTGGITDTQYF
once	TRBJ1-2	-	TRBV29-1	TGCAGCGTTGAGGCCCAATGGACAGATGGCTACACCTTC	CSVEAQWTDGYTF
-	TRBJ1-2	TRBD1	TRBV4-2	TGTGCCAGCAGCCAAGGACAGGGTTGGGGCTACACCTTC	CASSQGQGWGYTF
few	TRBJ2-1	TRBD2	TRBV19	TGTGCCAGTACCAAAGGGAGGGATAGGAATGAGCAGTTCTTC	CASTKGRDRNEQFF
-	TRBJ1-5	TRBD1	TRBV27	TGTGCCAGCAGTTCAACAGGGGTTCAGCCCCAGCATTTT	CASSSTGVQPQHF
-	TRBJ2-1	-	TRBV9	TGTGCCAGCAGCGTAGCTCTGTTTACCACAGAGCAGTTCTTC	CASSVALFTTEQFF
few	TRBJ2-6	-	TRBV28	TGTGCCAGCAGGGGGACTTTTAGCTCTGGGGCCAACGTCCTGACTTTC	CASRGTFSSGANVLTF
-	TRBJ2-7	-	TRBV19	TGTGCCAGTAGTTCCTACTACGAGCAGTACTTC	CASSSYYEQYF
-	TRBJ2-7	TRBD1	TRBV29-1	TGCAGCGTCTTGACAGGGAGTTTTATCGGCGAGCAGTACTTC	CSVLTGSFIGEQYF
-	TRBJ2-7	TRBD2	TRBV11-2	TGTGCCAGCAGCTCCACCGGCGGGGGGGCTGAGGACTACGAGCAGTACTTC	CASSSTGGGAEDYEQYF
-	TRBJ2-5	-	TRBV5-1	TGCGCCAGCAGCTTGGTGTTGGCAGATCAAGAGACCCAGTACTTC	CASSLVLADQETQYF
-	TRBJ2-5	-	TRBV30	TGTGCCTGGACCCCCAATGTAGAGACCCAGTACTTC	CAWTPNVETQYF
-	TRBJ2-3	TRBD1	TRBV4-3	TGCGCCAGCAGCCCCGGACAGGGGGCGGGGGATACGCAGTATTTT	CASSPGQGAGDTQYF
-	TRBJ2-1	TRBD2	TRBV25-1	TGTGCCAGCAGTGTCAACTCTCTAGCGGCCATCTCCGACAATGAGCAGTTCTTC	CASSVNSLAAISDNEQFF
once	TRBJ1-5	TRBD1	TRBV6-5	TGTGCCAGCAGTTACCGGGACAGGGGCCAGCCCCAGCATTTT	CASSYRDRGQPQHF
-	TRBJ2-7	-	TRBV28	TGTGCCAGCGCCGGGGGCGAGCAGTACTTC	CASAGGEQYF
few	TRBJ2-3	TRBD2	TRBV7-2	TGTGCCAGCAGCTTAGGGGCTAGCGGGCCCACAGATACGCAGTATTTT	CASSLGASGPTDTQYF